This TCR beta chain was recorded in a study of blood T cell repertoires in COVID-19. Study in general: The cDNA or gDNA used as material had been derived from T cells, B-cell-depleted T cells, or PBMCs.

This table comes from immunoSEQ multiplex PCR, and its TCRdb copy is limited to in-frame clones, with some not included. The data contain 300,000 to 400,000 clones, about 87% of them seen just once; the ten biggest clones take up 7.8%. The CDR3 runs to 16 residues. With V trimmed by 1 base and J by 2 bases, 8 bases remained unmatched. The V gene's germline CDR1 is SGHTA and CDR2 FQGNSA. This clonotype originated in a woman between 45 and 65 years old who had recovered from COVID-19. The V call is TRBV7-2, the J call TRBJ2-7, with 7 bases lining up with TRBD1. The sequenced sample consisted of peripheral blood. CDR3 region: CASSLDYGQAPYEQYF. CDR3 nucleotide sequence: TGTGCCAGCAGCTTAGATTACGGACAGGCTCCCTACGAGCAGTACTTC.